This passage covers 21 T cell receptor beta chains from one sample sequenced in a study of persistence of HIV-infected CD4 T cells. These TCRs are of unknown antigen specificity. This was the immunoSEQ version 4 assay in survey mode. Using immunoSEQ multiplex PCR, the repertoire was profiled, and TCRdb retains in-frame clones only, with some absent. Of 37,000 or so clones listed, approximately 86% are singletons. Nonspecific anti-CD3/anti-CD28 bead stimulation represents the broad CD4+ T cell repertoire. Responding CD4+ T cells were sorted by upregulation of both CD40 ligand and CD69. The sample in question was CD4+ T cells sorted from PBMCs after roughly 20-hour stimulation, obtained from a patient who received antiretroviral therapy. The source is an adult man with HIV who was CMV-seropositive.

This chain uses TRBV30 with TRBJ1-2; D possibly corresponds to TRBD1 (5 bases). The CDR3 has 14 amino acids. V lost 4 bases to trimming and J lost 4 bases, with 16 bases between them. Germline V lookup: CDR1 GTSNPN, CDR2 SVGIG (reference sequence). The CDR3 reads CAWTLIDSFYGYTF. CDR3 DNA sequence: TGTGCCTGGACGTTGATTGACAGTTTCTATGGCTACACCTTC.

The rearrangement uses TRBV6-5 and TRBJ1-2; 8 bases are a match to TRBD1. The CDR3 extends over 15 amino acids. From germline, CDR1 is MNHEY and CDR2 SVGAGI. V was pared by 2 bases and J by 2 bases, with 4 bases of the junction left unmatched. CDR3 amino acids: CASSYAAGGNYGYTF. DNA for the CDR3: TGTGCCAGCAGTTACGCGGCAGGGGGCAACTATGGCTACACCTTC.

The chain joins TRBV28 to TRBJ2-7, with no clear D. Between the trimmed V and J ends, which lost 10 bases and 0 bases, there was a span of 13 bases. Germline V lookup: CDR1 MDHEN, CDR2 SYDVKM. The CDR3 consists of 13 residues. CDR3 sequence: CATRKDSSYEQYF. The CDR3 coding sequence is TGTGCCACCCGCAAAGATAGCTCCTACGAGCAGTACTTC.

The chain employs TRBV9 and TRBJ1-2; a possible D gene is TRBD1 (6 bases). V lost 0 bases and J 8 bases, leaving 17 bases between the germline ends. The length of the CDR3 is 15 residues. Germline V lookup: CDR1 SGDLS, CDR2 YYNGEE. The CDR3 sequence is CASSVEAGQSVGYTF. CDR3 nucleotides: TGTGCCAGCAGCGTAGAAGCAGGACAGTCTGTAGGCTACACCTTC.

This rearrangement joins TRBV30 to TRBJ1-4; D is ambiguous. CDR1 GTSNPN and CDR2 SVGIG come from the germline V gene (reference sequence). The CDR3 contains 15 residues. The V end was cut by 3 bases, the J end by 10 bases, with 21 bases between. The CDR3 region is CAWRDLRRFGPKLFF. The CDR3 nucleotides read TGTGCCTGGAGGGATCTACGGCGTTTTGGGCCAAAACTGTTTTTT.

The rearrangement links TRBV4-2 to TRBJ2-5, with D possibly TRBD1 on 5 matching bases. Germline lookup yields CDR1 LGHNA and CDR2 YNFKEQ. There are 15 residues in the CDR3. Deletions cut 5 bases from V and 1 base from J, with 14 bases between. CDR3: CASSSFLQGQETQYF. The CDR3 DNA sequence: TGTGCCAGCAGCAGCTTTTTGCAGGGCCAAGAGACCCAGTACTTC.

V is TRBV7-6 and J is TRBJ2-1; TRBD2 agrees at 8 bases. This CDR3 contains 16 residues. V shed 1 base, J shed 8 bases, and the junction held 10 bases outside the gene matches. Germline V gives CDR1 SGHVS, CDR2 FNYEAQ. The CDR3 DNA reads as TGTGCCAGCAGCTTAGACGCGGCGGGGGGAATTTATGAGCAGTTCTTC. The encoded protein is CASSLDAAGGIYEQFF.

This clone has more than one count but fewer than ten. J is TRBJ1-6 and V is TRBV6-6, with D hard to call. This CDR3 region has 16 residues. CDR1 and CDR2 (germline): MNHNY, SVGAGI (reference sequence). Trimming pared 5 bases from V and 0 bases from J, leaving 11 bases between. Here the CDR3 reads CASSRPQGSYNSPLHF. CDR3 DNA sequence: TGTGCCAGCAGTCGACCGCAAGGCTCCTATAATTCACCCCTCCACTTT.

The rearrangement links TRBV2 to TRBJ2-2; weak D call: TRBD1 (5 bases). Germline V gene lookup returns CDR1 SNHLY and CDR2 FYNNEI. V lost 3 bases and J lost 5, with 13 bases in between. There are 15 residues in the CDR3. The CDR3 region has the DNA TGTGCCAGCAGTGAGACAGCGCCTAGAACCGGGGAGCTGTTTTTT. Protein product: CASSETAPRTGELFF.

The chain recombines TRBV7-9 with TRBJ1-2; possible D gene TRBD1, 5 bases. Deletions cut 5 bases from V and 8 bases from J, with 15 bases between. CDR3 length: 13 amino acids. From germline, CDR1 is SEHNR and CDR2 FQNEAQ (reference sequence). The DNA of the CDR3 is TGTGCCAGCAGCGAAGTCCGTGGGGACGGCTACACCTTC. This translates into CASSEVRGDGYTF.

The V gene is TRBV3-1 (or the pseudogene TRBV3-2), the J gene TRBJ1-1; 10 nucleotides line up with TRBD1. The CDR3 has 21 amino acids. Germline CDR1 reads LGHDT; CDR2 reads YNNKEL (reference sequence). The V gene end was trimmed by 0 bases and the J gene end by 4 bases; junction bases not matched to a gene: 20. The CDR3 DNA reads TGTGCCAGCAGCCAAGACCTTGGGGCGACAGGGGGCTCGGGTGGTGGCACTGAAGCTTTCTTT. It is translated as CASSQDLGATGGSGGGTEAFF.

This clone was observed once. The rearrangement uses TRBV19 and TRBJ2-2; D not certain. This CDR3 comprises 14 residues. The germline V gene has CDR1 LNHDA and CDR2 SQIVND (reference sequence). Trimming took 6 bases from V and 0 from J, leaving 8 bases between them. The CDR3 sequence is CASRPDPNTGELFF. The CDR3 nucleotides read TGTGCCAGTAGACCGGACCCGAACACCGGGGAGCTGTTTTTT.

This clone has only one observation. The J gene is TRBJ1-2, the V gene TRBV19, with a possible D match to TRBD1 (6 bases). Trimming removed 5 bases from V and 2 bases from J, with 12 bases in between. The V gene's germline CDR1 is LNHDA and CDR2 SQIVND (reference sequence). The CDR3 is made up of 14 amino acids. The CDR3 DNA reads TGTGCCAGTAGTCGGGGGCAGGGAAACTATGGCTACACCTTC. This encodes CASSRGQGNYGYTF.

The chain recombines TRBV14 with TRBJ2-7; D perhaps matches TRBD1 (7 bases). V was trimmed by 3 bases and J by 6 bases, leaving 15 bases between them. Germline V CDR1 and CDR2: SGHDN, FVKESK. The CDR3 has 14 residues. CDR3 sequence: CASSHRGTAAEQYF. CDR3 in DNA: TGTGCCAGCAGCCACCGCGGGACAGCAGCCGAGCAGTACTTC.

This chain joins TRBV7-9 and TRBJ1-1, with a tentative D call TRBD1 (5 bases). The CDR3 consists of 15 residues. V was trimmed by 0 bases and J by 6 bases, leaving 14 bases between them. CDR1 is SEHNR and CDR2 is FQNEAQ in the germline V gene (reference sequence). The CDR3 region is CASSLAGVSGSEAFF. The CDR3 DNA sequence: TGTGCCAGCAGCTTAGCGGGGGTGAGTGGGTCTGAAGCTTTCTTT.

This rearrangement joins TRBV6-2 or TRBV6-3 to TRBJ1-1; D is unclear. This CDR3 spans 12 amino acids. V was trimmed by 2 bases and J by 0 bases, leaving 1 base between them. CDR1 and CDR2 (germline): MNHEY, SVGEGT. As DNA, the CDR3 is TGTGCCAGCAGTTACCTGAACACTGAAGCTTTCTTT. It specifies CASSYLNTEAFF.

The chain carries TRBV29-1 and TRBJ2-5; D is unresolved. The length of the CDR3 is 18 residues. V lost 2 bases to trimming and J lost 2 bases, with 24 bases between them. The germline V gene encodes CDR1 SQVTM and CDR2 ANQGSEA. Here the CDR3 reads CSVELGLAAILSQETQYF. The CDR3 DNA follows: TGCAGCGTTGAATTAGGCTTGGCAGCCATACTCTCACAAGAGACCCAGTACTTC. Variable domain in full (rest from reference TRBV29-1 and TRBJ2-5): SAVISQKPSRDICQRGTSLTIQCQVDSQVTMMFWYRQQPGQSLTLIATANQGSEATYESGFVIDKFPISRPNLTFSTLTVSNMSPEDSSIYLCSVELGLAAILSQETQYFGPGTRLLVL.

This chain joins TRBV7-2 and TRBJ1-2; 7 bases are shared with TRBD1. Trimming took 3 bases from V and 6 from J; bases not matched to a gene: 1. The CDR3 is 12 residues long. Germline V lookup: CDR1 SGHTA, CDR2 FQGNSA. CDR3 sequence (DNA): TGTGCCAGCAGCTTTCAGGGGGATGGCTACACCTTC. It translates to CASSFQGDGYTF.

The J gene is TRBJ2-6, the V gene TRBV4-3; D is perhaps TRBD1 (5 bases). V was cut by 1 base and J by 1 base, with 11 bases left in between. The CDR3 is 17 amino acids. Germline V CDR1 and CDR2: LGHNA, YSLEER. CDR3 sequence reads: CASSQAPSGSGANVLTF. For the CDR3, the DNA is TGCGCCAGCAGCCAAGCTCCTTCAGGGTCTGGGGCCAACGTCCTGACTTTC.

This clone was seen a handful of times. The CDR3: CASSPRELSYNSPLHF. The CDR3 DNA reads TGTGCCAGCAGTCCCCGGGAACTATCCTATAATTCACCCCTCCACTTT. This chain joins TRBV27 and TRBJ1-6; D unclear. V lost 5 bases, J lost 1 base, and 12 bases lay in between. The CDR3 is made up of 16 amino acids. Germline CDR1 and CDR2: MNHEY and SMNVEV (reference sequence).

The chain recombines TRBV18 with TRBJ2-5, with unresolved D. Germline V gene data show CDR1 as KGHSH and CDR2 as LQKENI. The germline V and J ends were trimmed by 3 bases and 2 bases, with 7 bases remaining between them. The CDR3 is 13 residues long. The DNA of the CDR3 is TGTGCCAGCTCACCGACGTTTCAAGAGACCCAGTACTTC. Protein sequence: CASSPTFQETQYF.